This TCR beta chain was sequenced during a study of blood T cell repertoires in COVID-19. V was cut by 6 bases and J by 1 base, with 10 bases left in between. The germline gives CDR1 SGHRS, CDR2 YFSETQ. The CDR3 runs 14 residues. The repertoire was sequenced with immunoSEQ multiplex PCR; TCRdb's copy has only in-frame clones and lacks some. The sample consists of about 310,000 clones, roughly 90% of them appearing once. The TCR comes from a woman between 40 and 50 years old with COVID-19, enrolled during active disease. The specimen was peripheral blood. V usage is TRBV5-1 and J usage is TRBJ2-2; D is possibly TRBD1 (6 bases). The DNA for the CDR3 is TGCGCCAGCACCACGACAGGGAACACCGGGGAGCTGTTTTTT. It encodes CASTTTGNTGELFF. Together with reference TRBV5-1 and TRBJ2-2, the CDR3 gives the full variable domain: KAGVTQTPRYLIKTRGQQVTLSCSPISGHRSVSWYQQTPGQGLQFLFEYFSETQRNKGNFPGRFSGRQFSNSRSEMNVSTLELGDSALYLCASTTTGNTGELFFGEGSRLTVL.